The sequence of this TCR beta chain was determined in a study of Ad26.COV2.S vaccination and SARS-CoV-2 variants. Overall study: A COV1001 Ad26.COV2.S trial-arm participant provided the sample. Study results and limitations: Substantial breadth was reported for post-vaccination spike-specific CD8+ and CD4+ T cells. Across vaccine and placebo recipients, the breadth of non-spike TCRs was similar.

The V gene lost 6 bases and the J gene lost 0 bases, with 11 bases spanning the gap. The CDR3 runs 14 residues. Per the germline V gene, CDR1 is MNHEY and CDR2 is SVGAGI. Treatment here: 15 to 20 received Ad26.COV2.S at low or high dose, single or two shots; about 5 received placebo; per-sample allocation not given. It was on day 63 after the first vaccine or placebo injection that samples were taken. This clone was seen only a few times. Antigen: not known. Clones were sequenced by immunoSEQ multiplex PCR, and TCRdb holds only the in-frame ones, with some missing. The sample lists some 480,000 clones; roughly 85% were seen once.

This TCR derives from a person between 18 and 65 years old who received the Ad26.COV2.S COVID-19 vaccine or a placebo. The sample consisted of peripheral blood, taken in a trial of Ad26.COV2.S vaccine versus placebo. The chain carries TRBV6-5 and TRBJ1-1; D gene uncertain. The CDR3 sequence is CASSPVRMNTEAFF. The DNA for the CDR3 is TGTGCCAGCAGCCCCGTTCGCATGAACACTGAAGCTTTCTTT.